This T cell receptor (beta chain) was identified during a study of OX40 agonist ivuxolimab in advanced cancers. Study as a whole: The group had a mean age of 60 years, ranged from roughly 20 to 80, and was 80% to 90% male. Findings and limits, study-wide: Average numbers of expanded clones were greater in CD8+ T cells than in CD4+.

Profiled with immunoSEQ multiplex PCR; TCRdb holds only in-frame clones, not every one. The sample lists about 70,000 clones, roughly 80% occurring once. The cohort excluded patients with autoimmune disease history or systemic immunosuppression. The germline V gene encodes CDR1 MNHNY and CDR2 SVGAGI (reference sequence). The CDR3 is 14 amino acids. Between the trimmed V and J ends, which lost 4 bases and 1 base, there was a span of 10 bases. About this clone: Its target is unknown.

The sample was CD4+ or CD8+ T cells sorted from blood, taken in a trial of the OX40 agonist ivuxolimab. The source is an adult with an advanced solid tumor such as melanoma, head and neck, liver or kidney cancer. The V and J genes are TRBV6-6 and TRBJ1-1; tentatively, D is TRBD1 (5 bases). The CDR3 DNA reads TGTGCCAGCAGTTTCGTCGACAGGAACACTGAAGCTTTCTTT. This codes for CASSFVDRNTEAFF.